This TCR beta chain appears in the sequencing data of a study of shared clonotypes between healthy human individuals. V lost 6 bases and J 6 bases, leaving 11 bases between the germline ends. CDR3 length: 13 amino acids. CDR1 MNHEY and CDR2 SMNVEV come from the germline V gene (reference sequence). The naive CD8 population came from CD45RO-negative cells selected for CCR7, without terminally differentiated effector memory CD45RA+ cells. Each cell subset's genomic DNA was divided evenly among several immunoSEQ plates. Assay: immunoSEQ multiplex PCR; the TCRdb copy retains only in-frame clones and omits some. The sample holds 1.5 million to 2.5 million clones, about 95% seen once.

Sequenced: naive CD8+ T cells sorted from blood. V usage is TRBV27 and J usage is TRBJ1-4; D perhaps matches TRBD1 (5 bases). The sequence was collected from a man aged 18 to 29 in good health. The CDR3 DNA is TGTGCCAGCAGCACCCGGGACTATGAAAAACTGTTTTTT. Translation gives CASSTRDYEKLFF. The full variable domain, its missing parts supplied by reference TRBV27 and TRBJ1-4, is EAQVTQNPRYLITVTGKKLTVTCSQNMNHEYMSWYRQDPGLGLRQIYYSMNVEVTDKGDVPEGYKVSRKEKRNFPLILESPSPNQTSLYFCASSTRDYEKLFFGSGTQLSVL.